A single TCR beta chain is shown here with its context. This specimen belongs to a study of T cell changes during pregnancy in multiple sclerosis. Germline CDR1 reads MNHEY; CDR2 reads SVGAGI. The V segment lost 6 bases and the J segment 4 bases; nucleotides outside the gene matches: 6. The CDR3 extends over 14 amino acids. TCRdb's copy holds only in-frame clones and misses some; the assay was immunoSEQ multiplex PCR. The table lists under 130,000 clones, approximately 93% of them singletons. This sample comprised peripheral blood, obtained after pregnancy. The V gene is TRBV6-5, the J gene TRBJ2-5, with 9 nucleotides matching TRBD1. The receptor was derived from a female donor with multiple sclerosis, enrolled in a pregnancy study. The DNA for the CDR3 is TGTGCCAGCAGCGGACAGGGGATAACAGAGACCCAGTACTTC. Residues: CASSGQGITETQYF.